A selection of T cell receptor beta chains follows, all from one sample in a study of blood T cell repertoires in COVID-19. Repertoires were generated with immunoSEQ multiplex PCR, while TCRdb's copy carries only in-frame clones and drops some. The table has about 400,000 clones, 85% to 90% seen once. What was sequenced was PBMCs or T cells enriched from blood (not recorded which). The receptors were sampled from a woman aged 30 to 39 who had recovered from COVID-19. CDR3s include the opening cysteine and the closing phenylalanine or tryptophan. The order of the fields is clone size, J gene, V gene, D gene, CDR3 DNA, CDR3 protein. D genes are given only for firm matches. Some rows have no size entry. The others give once, few or many, or a class for an expanded clone.

abundance: NA
j_gene: TRBJ1-4
v_gene: TRBV30
d_gene: NA
CDR3nt: TGTGCCTGGGCACAGGGTCGAGATGAAAAACTGTTTTTT
CDR3aa: CAWAQGRDEKLFF

abundance: NA
j_gene: TRBJ1-1
v_gene: TRBV7-9
d_gene: TRBD1
CDR3nt: TGTGCCAGCAGCTTAGGGACAGGGGAGTGGAACACTGAAGCTTTCTTT
CDR3aa: CASSLGTGEWNTEAFF

abundance: once
j_gene: TRBJ1-1
v_gene: TRBV5-4
d_gene: TRBD1
CDR3nt: TGTGCCAGCAGCGGACAGGGGGCGCGAGCTTTCTTT
CDR3aa: CASSGQGARAFF

abundance: NA
j_gene: TRBJ1-4
v_gene: TRBV18
d_gene: NA
CDR3nt: TGTGCCAGCTCTCTCTCCCGGGGGTCAACTAATGAAAAACTGTTTTTT
CDR3aa: CASSLSRGSTNEKLFF

abundance: medium-sized
j_gene: TRBJ1-1
v_gene: TRBV14
d_gene: TRBD1
CDR3nt: TGTGCCAGCAGCCGACAGGGGGCCGTAGGGACTGAAGCTTTCTTT
CDR3aa: CASSRQGAVGTEAFF

abundance: NA
j_gene: TRBJ2-1
v_gene: TRBV10-3
d_gene: TRBD2
CDR3nt: TGTGCCATCAGTGAGGAGATAGCGGGGACTTACAATGAGCAGTTCTTC
CDR3aa: CAISEEIAGTYNEQFF

abundance: few
j_gene: TRBJ2-7
v_gene: TRBV23-1
d_gene: TRBD2
CDR3nt: TGCGCCAGCAGTCGCCTAGCGGGGGGGCTATTCTACGAGCAGTACTTC
CDR3aa: CASSRLAGGLFYEQYF

abundance: NA
j_gene: TRBJ2-1
v_gene: TRBV14
d_gene: TRBD2
CDR3nt: TGTGCCAGCAGCCACCTAGCGGAGTCCTACAATGAGCAGTTCTTC
CDR3aa: CASSHLAESYNEQFF

abundance: NA
j_gene: TRBJ1-3
v_gene: TRBV4-3
d_gene: NA
CDR3nt: TGCGCCAGCAGCCAGTCGTTTTTGTCCACCATATATTTT
CDR3aa: CASSQSFLSTIYF

abundance: NA
j_gene: TRBJ1-2
v_gene: TRBV6-2/TRBV6-3
d_gene: NA
CDR3nt: TGTGCCAGCAGCCCCAGGGTATTAGTCGGCTACACCTTC
CDR3aa: CASSPRVLVGYTF

abundance: NA
j_gene: TRBJ2-7
v_gene: TRBV29-1
d_gene: TRBD1
CDR3nt: TGCAGCGTAGGGACAGGGGGCCCCTACGAGCAGTACTTC
CDR3aa: CSVGTGGPYEQYF

abundance: NA
j_gene: TRBJ2-2
v_gene: TRBV24-1
d_gene: NA
CDR3nt: TGTGCCACCAGTGATTCCCAGGGGTCCGGGGAGCTGTTTTTT
CDR3aa: CATSDSQGSGELFF

abundance: NA
j_gene: TRBJ2-1
v_gene: TRBV6-2/TRBV6-3
d_gene: TRBD1
CDR3nt: TGTGCCAGCAGTTACTCGCCAGGGGGCTTGAATGAGCAGTTCTTC
CDR3aa: CASSYSPGGLNEQFF

abundance: NA
j_gene: TRBJ1-1
v_gene: TRBV18
d_gene: NA
CDR3nt: TGTGCCAGCTCACCTCAGGTTAACACTGAAGCTTTCTTT
CDR3aa: CASSPQVNTEAFF

abundance: NA
j_gene: TRBJ1-4
v_gene: TRBV30
d_gene: NA
CDR3nt: TGTGCCTGGAGAAATGGGCCAAATGCGTATGGTGAAAAACTGTTTTTT
CDR3aa: CAWRNGPNAYGEKLFF

abundance: NA
j_gene: TRBJ1-1
v_gene: TRBV11-2
d_gene: TRBD1
CDR3nt: TGTGCCAGCAGCCTTCGGACAGGGATGAACACTGAAGCTTTCTTT
CDR3aa: CASSLRTGMNTEAFF

abundance: NA
j_gene: TRBJ2-7
v_gene: TRBV28
d_gene: NA
CDR3nt: TGTGCCAGCAGTTTACTCGGCGGGGGCCACGAGCAGTACTTC
CDR3aa: CASSLLGGGHEQYF

abundance: NA
j_gene: TRBJ2-5
v_gene: TRBV5-5
d_gene: TRBD1
CDR3nt: TGTGCCAGCAGCCGGGACAGGGGCCAAGAGACCCAGTACTTC
CDR3aa: CASSRDRGQETQYF

abundance: NA
j_gene: TRBJ2-2
v_gene: TRBV4-1
d_gene: NA
CDR3nt: TGCGCCAGCAGCCAGTTACAGGGTAACACCGGGGAGCTGTTTTTT
CDR3aa: CASSQLQGNTGELFF

abundance: NA
j_gene: TRBJ2-7
v_gene: TRBV27
d_gene: TRBD2
CDR3nt: TGTGCCAGCAGTTTAGTCGGGGGGGCTGAAGAGCAGTACTTC
CDR3aa: CASSLVGGAEEQYF

abundance: NA
j_gene: TRBJ1-2
v_gene: TRBV27
d_gene: NA
CDR3nt: TGTGCCAGCAGTTTATCTAAGGGGCGGGGCTATGGCTACACCTTC
CDR3aa: CASSLSKGRGYGYTF

abundance: NA
j_gene: TRBJ1-1
v_gene: TRBV11-3
d_gene: NA
CDR3nt: TGTGCCAGCAGCCCTGGAGGGACTGAAGCTTTCTTT
CDR3aa: CASSPGGTEAFF

abundance: once
j_gene: TRBJ1-1
v_gene: TRBV4-2
d_gene: NA
CDR3nt: TGTGCCAGCAGCCATGGCAATGAAGCTTTCTTT
CDR3aa: CASSHGNEAFF

abundance: NA
j_gene: TRBJ2-1
v_gene: TRBV27
d_gene: TRBD2
CDR3nt: TGTGCCAGCAGTGCCGGGACTAGCTACAATGAGCAGTTCTTC
CDR3aa: CASSAGTSYNEQFF

abundance: NA
j_gene: TRBJ1-1
v_gene: TRBV7-3
d_gene: NA
CDR3nt: TGTGCCAGCAGCTCGACAAACACTGAAGCTTTCTTT
CDR3aa: CASSSTNTEAFF

abundance: NA
j_gene: TRBJ2-3
v_gene: TRBV5-1
d_gene: NA
CDR3nt: TGCGCCAGCAGCCGGGACACCACAGATACGCAGTATTTT
CDR3aa: CASSRDTTDTQYF

abundance: NA
j_gene: TRBJ2-7
v_gene: TRBV6-6
d_gene: TRBD2
CDR3nt: TGTGCCAGCAGTAGGGCGGCGGGGGGGACCTCCGAGCAGTACTTC
CDR3aa: CASSRAAGGTSEQYF

abundance: NA
j_gene: TRBJ2-1
v_gene: TRBV29-1
d_gene: TRBD2
CDR3nt: TGCAGCGTTGAAAACTGGGCGGGGGGGCTTTTTTACAATGAGCAGTTCTTC
CDR3aa: CSVENWAGGLFYNEQFF

abundance: NA
j_gene: TRBJ2-7
v_gene: TRBV10-2
d_gene: TRBD1
CDR3nt: TGCGCCAGCAGTGATTCCGGGACAGGGGGTTCCTACGAGCAGTACTTC
CDR3aa: CASSDSGTGGSYEQYF

abundance: NA
j_gene: TRBJ1-1
v_gene: TRBV7-9
d_gene: NA
CDR3nt: TGTGCCAGCAGCTTAGCGCAGGGCCTTAACACTGAAGCTTTCTTT
CDR3aa: CASSLAQGLNTEAFF

abundance: NA
j_gene: TRBJ2-4
v_gene: TRBV7-9
d_gene: TRBD2
CDR3nt: TGTGCCAGCAGCCCGCTAGCGGAGACCAAAAACATTCAGTACTTC
CDR3aa: CASSPLAETKNIQYF

abundance: NA
j_gene: TRBJ2-3
v_gene: TRBV25-1
d_gene: NA
CDR3nt: TGTGCCAGCAGTCCTAGTACGGGAACGCAGTATTTT
CDR3aa: CASSPSTGTQYF

abundance: NA
j_gene: TRBJ1-1
v_gene: TRBV12-5
d_gene: NA
CDR3nt: TGTGCTAGTGGGTGGAGGGAGACCACTGAAGCTTTCTTT
CDR3aa: CASGWRETTEAFF

abundance: NA
j_gene: TRBJ2-7
v_gene: TRBV3-1/TRBV3-2
d_gene: NA
CDR3nt: TGTGCCAGCAGCCAAGACACTATAAAGTACTTC
CDR3aa: CASSQDTIKYF

abundance: few
j_gene: TRBJ1-1
v_gene: TRBV4-1
d_gene: NA
CDR3nt: TGCGCCAGCAGCCATAGCCAGTTATTGTCTGAAGCTTTCTTT
CDR3aa: CASSHSQLLSEAFF

abundance: NA
j_gene: TRBJ2-5
v_gene: TRBV19
d_gene: TRBD1
CDR3nt: TGTGCCAGTAGCCTTAACGACAGGGGGAGAGAGACCCAGTACTTC
CDR3aa: CASSLNDRGRETQYF

abundance: NA
j_gene: TRBJ2-3
v_gene: TRBV7-9
d_gene: NA
CDR3nt: TGTGCCAGCAGCTTAGAGGCAGGGAGCACAGATACGCAGTATTTT
CDR3aa: CASSLEAGSTDTQYF

abundance: NA
j_gene: TRBJ1-2
v_gene: TRBV21-1
d_gene: NA
CDR3nt: TGTGCCAGCAGCAAAGCTAAACAGGGAGATGGCTACACCTTC
CDR3aa: CASSKAKQGDGYTF

abundance: NA
j_gene: TRBJ1-3
v_gene: TRBV12-5
d_gene: TRBD1
CDR3nt: TGTGCTAGTGGTACTGAACAGGGGGATAATGGAAACACCATATATTTT
CDR3aa: CASGTEQGDNGNTIYF

abundance: once
j_gene: TRBJ1-2
v_gene: TRBV28
d_gene: NA
CDR3nt: TGTGCCAGCAGCTGGTGGGAAGGCAGGGACTATGGCTACACCTTC
CDR3aa: CASSWWEGRDYGYTF

abundance: few
j_gene: TRBJ1-2
v_gene: TRBV7-9
d_gene: NA
CDR3nt: TGTGCCAGCAGCTTAGGGAGGTATGGCTACACCTTC
CDR3aa: CASSLGRYGYTF

abundance: NA
j_gene: TRBJ2-5
v_gene: TRBV7-2
d_gene: NA
CDR3nt: TGTGCCAGCAGCTTAGTCCGGCCGGCCCTCGGGGAGACCCAGTACTTC
CDR3aa: CASSLVRPALGETQYF

abundance: NA
j_gene: TRBJ2-7
v_gene: TRBV11-2
d_gene: NA
CDR3nt: TGTGCCAGCAGCTTATCCCTACTAGTTCACGAGCAGTACTTC
CDR3aa: CASSLSLLVHEQYF

abundance: NA
j_gene: TRBJ2-7
v_gene: TRBV2
d_gene: TRBD1
CDR3nt: TGTGCCAGCAGGCGGACAGGGGGAGACTACGAGCAGTACTTC
CDR3aa: CASRRTGGDYEQYF

abundance: NA
j_gene: TRBJ1-4
v_gene: TRBV9
d_gene: TRBD1
CDR3nt: TGTGCCAGCAGCGTAGCCTCCGGGACAGCAACTAATGAAAAACTGTTTTTT
CDR3aa: CASSVASGTATNEKLFF

abundance: NA
j_gene: TRBJ1-2
v_gene: TRBV12-5
d_gene: TRBD1
CDR3nt: TGTGCTAGTGGTTTGGTACCGGGCAGGGGGCGCCGCTATGGCTACACCTTC
CDR3aa: CASGLVPGRGRRYGYTF

abundance: NA
j_gene: TRBJ2-5
v_gene: TRBV7-9
d_gene: NA
CDR3nt: TGTGCCAGCAGCACCATGGAACAGGGACTACAAGAGACCCAGTACTTC
CDR3aa: CASSTMEQGLQETQYF

abundance: NA
j_gene: TRBJ2-7
v_gene: TRBV28
d_gene: TRBD1
CDR3nt: TGTGCCAGCAGTTTCCCGAGAGACAGGGCCGAAGAGCAGTACTTC
CDR3aa: CASSFPRDRAEEQYF

abundance: NA
j_gene: TRBJ1-6
v_gene: TRBV18
d_gene: NA
CDR3nt: TGTGCCAGCTCACCGGCAGGGGCTAATTCACCCCTCCACTTT
CDR3aa: CASSPAGANSPLHF

abundance: NA
j_gene: TRBJ2-7
v_gene: TRBV27
d_gene: TRBD2
CDR3nt: TGTGCCAGCAGTTCCTTACTAGCGGGAGGGACCTACGAGCAGTACTTC
CDR3aa: CASSSLLAGGTYEQYF

abundance: NA
j_gene: TRBJ1-5
v_gene: TRBV7-8
d_gene: NA
CDR3nt: TGTGCCAGCAGCCGAAGAAGGGGTTCCGAATATAGCAATCAGCCCCAGCATTTT
CDR3aa: CASSRRRGSEYSNQPQHF

abundance: once
j_gene: TRBJ2-7
v_gene: TRBV7-2
d_gene: NA
CDR3nt: TGTGCCAGCAGTAAACCGGGACTCCCCTACGAGCAGTACTTC
CDR3aa: CASSKPGLPYEQYF

abundance: NA
j_gene: TRBJ1-5
v_gene: TRBV6-5
d_gene: NA
CDR3nt: TGTGCCAGCAGTTACTCGCTACAGGGCAATCAGCCCCAGCATTTT
CDR3aa: CASSYSLQGNQPQHF

abundance: NA
j_gene: TRBJ1-1
v_gene: TRBV7-8
d_gene: NA
CDR3nt: TGTGCCAGCAGCTTACCCGGGGGGCTCATGAACACTGAAGCTTTCTTT
CDR3aa: CASSLPGGLMNTEAFF